The T cell receptor (beta chain) under discussion was sequenced for a study of blood T cell repertoires in COVID-19. Study-level background: Some COVID-19 samples were acute and others convalescent; all came from the United States, Italy and Spain. PBMCs, B-cell-depleted T cells, or T cells were the source of the cDNA or gDNA that made up the material.

The authors' processing: Nucleated cell number was recorded as an estimate derived from reference gene primer amplification. TCRdb's table, derived via immunoSEQ multiplex PCR, lists solely in-frame clones and lacks some. From that table come the V and J calls and clone size; the DNA was used to work out D and trimming. The data show under 200,000 clones, about 89% seen once. The sequenced sample consisted of peripheral blood. The clonotype comes from a middle-aged man with active or convalescent COVID-19.

As DNA, the CDR3 is TGTGCCAGAAGCTGGGGCCAGGGGAATCAGCCCCAGCATTTT. Its protein product is CARSWGQGNQPQHF. This sequence joins TRBV5-3 and TRBJ1-5, with TRBD1 as a possible D gene (6 bases). TRBV5-3 is known as an ORF, though its function is uncertain. V lost 3 bases and J 4 bases, leaving 11 bases between the germline ends. The CDR3 totals 14 residues.